The T cell receptor beta chain under discussion was sequenced for a study of T cells in women clearing cervical HPV infection. Turning to the study itself: Blood came at first lesion visit for cases, post-clearance for controls. Case blood was drawn a median about 150 days after lesion detection.

Study findings and constraints: Controls had more TRBV6-7 (approximately 0.16%) than cases (about 0.11%).

V shed 3 bases and J 3 bases; nucleotides not matched to a gene: 4. The germline V gene encodes CDR1 SGHTA and CDR2 FQGNSA. CDR3 length equals 15 residues. As regards this clone: Its antigen is unknown. Sequencing ends 3 residues short of the CDR3 end; the germline J gene provides the rest.

immunoSEQ multiplex PCR used an average of roughly 1,100 ng genomic DNA. Clones were read by immunoSEQ multiplex PCR, and TCRdb kept only the in-frame ones, dropping some. The table for this sample gives 20,000 to 30,000 clones. This rearrangement joins TRBV7-2 to TRBJ2-7; 11 bases align to TRBD2. The TCR was taken from a woman aged 18 to 75 with a cervical HPV16 infection that either progressed to CIN3+ or cleared (not recorded which). The sequenced sample consisted of blood buffy coat. CDR3 residues: CASSFTGTSGYEQYF. Incomplete CDR3 DNA: TGTGCCAGCAGCTTTACCGGGACTAGCGGCTACGAG.